This T cell receptor (beta chain) derives from a study of identical twins. Each CDR3 protein is one row after TCRdb ran MiXCR on the 5' RACE reads. This table has roughly 250,000 distinct CDR3 sequences, roughly 13% appearing once. The receptor was isolated from a woman aged 18-35 years in good health. The sample comprised memory (CD45RO+) T cells sorted from blood.

CDR3 bases: TGTGCCAGCAGACAGGGCATGGTGCAGTTCTTC. It yields the protein CASRQGMVQFF. V gene TRBV7-2 combines with J gene TRBJ2-1; TRBD1 might be the D (6 bases). The CDR3 covers 11 residues. Trimming removed 6 bases from V and 12 bases from J, with 12 bases in between. Germline assignment: CDR1 SGHTA and CDR2 FQGNSA.